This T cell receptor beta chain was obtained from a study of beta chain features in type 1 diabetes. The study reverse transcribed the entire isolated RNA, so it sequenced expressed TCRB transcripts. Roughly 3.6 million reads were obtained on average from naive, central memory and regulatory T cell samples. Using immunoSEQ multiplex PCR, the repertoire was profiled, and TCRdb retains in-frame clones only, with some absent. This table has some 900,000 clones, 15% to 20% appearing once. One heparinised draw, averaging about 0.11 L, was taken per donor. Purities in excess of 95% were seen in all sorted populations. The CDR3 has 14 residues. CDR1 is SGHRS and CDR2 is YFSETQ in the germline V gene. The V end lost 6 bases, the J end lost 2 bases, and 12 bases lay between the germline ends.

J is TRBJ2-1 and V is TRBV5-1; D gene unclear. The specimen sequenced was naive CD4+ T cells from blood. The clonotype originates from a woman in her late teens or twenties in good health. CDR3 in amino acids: CASKALGTYNEQFF. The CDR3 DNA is TGCGCCAGCAAGGCGCTAGGGACCTACAATGAGCAGTTCTTC.